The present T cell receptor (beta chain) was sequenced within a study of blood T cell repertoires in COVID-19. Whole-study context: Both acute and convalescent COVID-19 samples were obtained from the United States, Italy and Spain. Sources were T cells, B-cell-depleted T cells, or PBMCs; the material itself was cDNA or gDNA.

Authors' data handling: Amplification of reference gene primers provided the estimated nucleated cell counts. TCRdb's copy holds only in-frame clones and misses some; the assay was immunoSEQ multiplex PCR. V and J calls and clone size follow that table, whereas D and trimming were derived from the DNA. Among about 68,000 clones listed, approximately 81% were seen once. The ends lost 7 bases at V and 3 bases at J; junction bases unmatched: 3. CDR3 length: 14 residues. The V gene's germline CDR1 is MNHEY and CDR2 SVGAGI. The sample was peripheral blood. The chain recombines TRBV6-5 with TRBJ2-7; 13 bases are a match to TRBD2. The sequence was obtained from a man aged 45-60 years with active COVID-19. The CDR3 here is CASTGTSGVYEQYF. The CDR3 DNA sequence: TGTGCCAGCACCGGGACTAGCGGGGTCTACGAGCAGTACTTC.